The TCR beta chain under discussion was sequenced for a study of CD8+ T cells in alopecia areata. The study's findings and limits: A single nonresponder leaves the baseline CD8+ expansion link to response uncertain. Affected lesional scalp, above all in alopecia totalis/universalis, was more clonal than normal scalp. In scalp and blood, many expanded lesional clones persisted during tofacitinib.

This CDR3 contains 13 residues. Trimming removed 2 bases at V and 7 bases at J, with 11 bases between. Germline V lookup: CDR1 MDHEN, CDR2 SYDVKM. Extraction of RNA preceded its reverse transcription into cDNA, which served as the sequencing template. Here immunoSEQ multiplex PCR was the method, and the copy in TCRdb shows in-frame clones only, minus some. In the table there are around 200,000 clones, 60% to 70% of which are singletons. The treatment denotes: oral pan-JAK inhibitor, 5-10 mg twice daily. This clone was observed a handful of times. Antigen unknown. The material was CD4+ T cells sorted from blood, obtained at week 4, from a patient treated with tofacitinib. The rearrangement links TRBV28 to TRBJ2-5, with D perhaps given as TRBD1 or TRBD2 (5 bases each). The TCR originated in a human donor with alopecia areata. This CDR3 is CASSLGGIGTQYF. The CDR3 nucleotides read TGTGCCAGCAGTTTAGGGGGAATTGGGACCCAGTACTTC.